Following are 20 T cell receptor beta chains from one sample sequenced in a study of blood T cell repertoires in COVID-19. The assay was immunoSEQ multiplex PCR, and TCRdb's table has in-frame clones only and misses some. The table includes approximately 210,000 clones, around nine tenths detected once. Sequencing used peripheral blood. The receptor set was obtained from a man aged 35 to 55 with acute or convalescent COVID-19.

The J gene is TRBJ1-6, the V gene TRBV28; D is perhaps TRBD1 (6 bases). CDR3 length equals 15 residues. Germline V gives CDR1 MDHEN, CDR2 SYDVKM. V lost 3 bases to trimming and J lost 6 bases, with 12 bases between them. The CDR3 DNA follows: TGTGCCAGCAGTTTTGCAGGGGTGGGTAATTCACCCCTCCACTTT. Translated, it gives CASSFAGVGNSPLHF. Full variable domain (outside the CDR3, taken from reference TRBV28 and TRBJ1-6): DVKVTQSSRYLVKRTGEKVFLECVQDMDHENMFWYRQDPGLGLRLIYFSYDVKMKEKGDIPEGYSVSREKKERFSLILESASTNQTSMYLCASSFAGVGNSPLHFGNGTRLTVT.

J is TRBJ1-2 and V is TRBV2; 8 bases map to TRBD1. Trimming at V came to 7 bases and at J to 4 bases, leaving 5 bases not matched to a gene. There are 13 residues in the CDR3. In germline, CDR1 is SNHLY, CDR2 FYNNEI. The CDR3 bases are TGTGCCAGCACCTCGGACAGGGTCTATGGCTACACCTTC. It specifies CASTSDRVYGYTF.

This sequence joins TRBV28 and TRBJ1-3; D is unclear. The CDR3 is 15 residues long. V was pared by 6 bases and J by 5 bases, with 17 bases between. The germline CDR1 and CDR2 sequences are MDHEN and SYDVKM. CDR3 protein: CASSLATDYRNTIYF. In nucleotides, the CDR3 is TGTGCCAGCAGCCTCGCTACGGACTATCGAAACACCATATATTTT.

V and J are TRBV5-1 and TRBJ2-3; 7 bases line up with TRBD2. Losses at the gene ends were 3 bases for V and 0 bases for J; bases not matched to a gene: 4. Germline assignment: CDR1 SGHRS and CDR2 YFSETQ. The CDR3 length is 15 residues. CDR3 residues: CASSSGTKSTDTQYF. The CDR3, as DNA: TGCGCCAGCAGCTCCGGGACTAAAAGCACAGATACGCAGTATTTT. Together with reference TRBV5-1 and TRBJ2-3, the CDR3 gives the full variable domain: KAGVTQTPRYLIKTRGQQVTLSCSPISGHRSVSWYQQTPGQGLQFLFEYFSETQRNKGNFPGRFSGRQFSNSRSEMNVSTLELGDSALYLCASSSGTKSTDTQYFGPGTRLTVL.

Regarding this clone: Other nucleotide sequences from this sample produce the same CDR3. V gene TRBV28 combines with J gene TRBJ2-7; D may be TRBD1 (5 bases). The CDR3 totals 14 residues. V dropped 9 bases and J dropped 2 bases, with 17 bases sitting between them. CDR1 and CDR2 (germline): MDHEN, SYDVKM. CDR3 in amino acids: CASSLPQGTYEQYF. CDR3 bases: TGTGCCAGTTCACTCCCCCAGGGAACCTACGAGCAGTACTTC.

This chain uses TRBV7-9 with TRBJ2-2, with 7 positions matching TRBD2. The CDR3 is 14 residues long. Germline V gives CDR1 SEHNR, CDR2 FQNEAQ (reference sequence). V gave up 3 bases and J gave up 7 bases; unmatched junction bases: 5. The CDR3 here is CASSFSGGSGELFF. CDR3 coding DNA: TGTGCCAGCAGCTTTTCCGGCGGGAGCGGGGAGCTGTTTTTT.

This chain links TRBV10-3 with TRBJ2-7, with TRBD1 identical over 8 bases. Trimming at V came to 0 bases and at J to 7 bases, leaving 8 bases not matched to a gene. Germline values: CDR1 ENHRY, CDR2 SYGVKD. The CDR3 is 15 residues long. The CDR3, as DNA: TGTGCCATCAGTGAGTCTCGGCAGGGGGCTGGAGAGCAGTACTTC. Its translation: CAISESRQGAGEQYF.

CDR3 protein: CASSRDEDEQFF. DNA of the CDR3: TGTGCCAGCAGCCGGGATGAGGATGAGCAGTTCTTC. This rearrangement joins TRBV6-6 to TRBJ2-1, with D maybe TRBD2 (5 bases). Germline assignment: CDR1 MNHNY and CDR2 SVGAGI (reference sequence). Between the trimmed V and J ends, which lost 6 bases and 8 bases, there was a span of 11 bases. The CDR3 runs to 12 residues.

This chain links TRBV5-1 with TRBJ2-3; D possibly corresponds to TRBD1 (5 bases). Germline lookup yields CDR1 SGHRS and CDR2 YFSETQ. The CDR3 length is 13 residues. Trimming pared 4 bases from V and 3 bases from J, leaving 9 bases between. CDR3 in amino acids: CASSDRQTDTQYF. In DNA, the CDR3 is TGCGCCAGCAGCGACCGACAGACAGATACGCAGTATTTT.

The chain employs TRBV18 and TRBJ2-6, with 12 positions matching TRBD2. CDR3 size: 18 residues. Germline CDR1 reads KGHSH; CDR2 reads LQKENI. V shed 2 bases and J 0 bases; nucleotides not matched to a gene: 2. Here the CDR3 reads CASSPRLAGDSGANVLTF. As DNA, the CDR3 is TGTGCCAGCTCACCAAGACTAGCGGGAGACTCTGGGGCCAACGTCCTGACTTTC.

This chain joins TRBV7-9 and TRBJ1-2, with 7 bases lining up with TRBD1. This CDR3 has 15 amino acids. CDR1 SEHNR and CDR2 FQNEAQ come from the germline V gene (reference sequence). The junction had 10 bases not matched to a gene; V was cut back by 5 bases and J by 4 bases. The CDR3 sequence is CASSRDRDRIYGYTF. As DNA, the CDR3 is TGTGCCAGCAGCAGAGACAGGGATCGTATCTATGGCTACACCTTC. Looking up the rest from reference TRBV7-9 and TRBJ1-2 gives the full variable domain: DTGVSQNPRHKITKRGQNVTFRCDPISEHNRLYWYRQTLGQGPEFLTYFQNEAQLEKSRLLSDRFSAERPKGSFSTLEIQRTEQGDSAMYLCASSRDRDRIYGYTFGSGTRLTVV.

Here the CDR3 DNA reads TGTGCCAGCAGCTTAGGGGCCCTCCAAGAGACCCAGTACTTC. It encodes CASSLGALQETQYF. This chain connects TRBV7-3 to TRBJ2-5; weak D call: TRBD1 (5 bases). Germline lookup yields CDR1 SGHTA and CDR2 FQGTGA. V dropped 2 bases and J dropped 1 base, with 8 bases sitting between them. The CDR3 has 14 residues. The variable domain in full, with the rest retrieved from reference TRBV7-3 and TRBJ2-5, is GAGVSQTPSNKVTEKGKYVELRCDPISGHTALYWYRQSLGQGPEFLIYFQGTGAADDSGLPNDRFFAVRPEGSVSTLKIQRTERGDSAVYLCASSLGALQETQYFGPGTRLLVL.

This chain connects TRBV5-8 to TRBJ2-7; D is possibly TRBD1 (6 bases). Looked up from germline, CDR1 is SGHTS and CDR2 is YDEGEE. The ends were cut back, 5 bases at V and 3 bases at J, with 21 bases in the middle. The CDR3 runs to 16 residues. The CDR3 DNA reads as TGTGCCAGCAGTCCCGGGACAACGTACCCTCTCTACGAGCAGTACTTC. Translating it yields CASSPGTTYPLYEQYF.

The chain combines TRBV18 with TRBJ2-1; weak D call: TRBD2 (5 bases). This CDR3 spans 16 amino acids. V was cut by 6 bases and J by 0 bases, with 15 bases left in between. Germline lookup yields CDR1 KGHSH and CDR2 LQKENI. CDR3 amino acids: CASSPPGVSSYNEQFF. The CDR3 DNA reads TGTGCCAGCTCTCCCCCCGGGGTGAGCTCCTACAATGAGCAGTTCTTC.

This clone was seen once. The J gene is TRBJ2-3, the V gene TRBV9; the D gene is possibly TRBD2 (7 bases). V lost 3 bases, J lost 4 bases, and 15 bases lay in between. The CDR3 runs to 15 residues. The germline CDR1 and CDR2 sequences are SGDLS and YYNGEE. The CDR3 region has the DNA TGTGCCAGCAGCGGCCTTGGGGGGGGGCCAGATACGCAGTATTTT. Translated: CASSGLGGGPDTQYF.

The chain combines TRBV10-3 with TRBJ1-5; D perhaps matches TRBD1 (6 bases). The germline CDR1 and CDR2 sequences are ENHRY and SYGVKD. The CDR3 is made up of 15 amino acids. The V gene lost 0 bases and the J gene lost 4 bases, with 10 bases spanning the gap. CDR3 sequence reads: CAISESEQGNQPQHF. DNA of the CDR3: TGTGCCATCAGTGAGTCGGAACAGGGAAATCAGCCCCAGCATTTT.

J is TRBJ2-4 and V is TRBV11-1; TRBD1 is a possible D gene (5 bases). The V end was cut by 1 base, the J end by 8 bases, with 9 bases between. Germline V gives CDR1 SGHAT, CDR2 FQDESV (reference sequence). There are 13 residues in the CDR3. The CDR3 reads CASSLDLRDIQYF. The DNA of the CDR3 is TGTGCCAGCAGCTTAGACCTCAGGGACATTCAGTACTTC.

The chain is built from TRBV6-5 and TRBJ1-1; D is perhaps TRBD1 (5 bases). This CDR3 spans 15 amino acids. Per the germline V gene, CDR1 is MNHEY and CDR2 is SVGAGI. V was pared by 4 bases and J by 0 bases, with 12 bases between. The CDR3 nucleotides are TGTGCCAGCAGTTCTAGACAGCACATGAACACTGAAGCTTTCTTT. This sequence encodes CASSSRQHMNTEAFF.

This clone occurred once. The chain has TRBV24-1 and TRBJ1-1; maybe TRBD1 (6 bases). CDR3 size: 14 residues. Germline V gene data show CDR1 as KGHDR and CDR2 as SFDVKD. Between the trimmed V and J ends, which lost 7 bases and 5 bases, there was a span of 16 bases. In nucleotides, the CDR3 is TGTGCCACCAGGAAGACAGGCGATTCGACTGAAGCTTTCTTT. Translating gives CATRKTGDSTEAFF.

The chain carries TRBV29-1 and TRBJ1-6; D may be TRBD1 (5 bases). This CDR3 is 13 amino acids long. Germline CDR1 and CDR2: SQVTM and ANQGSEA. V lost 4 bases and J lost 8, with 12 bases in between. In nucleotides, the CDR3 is TGCAGCGTTGGGACCACGGGGGATTCACCCCTCCACTTT. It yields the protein CSVGTTGDSPLHF.